A selection of T cell receptor beta chains follows, all from one sample in a study of somatic mutations in cytotoxic T cells in rheumatoid arthritis. Some clones are missing from TCRdb's copy, which holds only in-frame ones; the method was immunoSEQ multiplex PCR. The table includes around 15,000 clones, around 70% detected once. Sequenced material: CD8+ T cells sorted from blood. Receptors originate from an adult with rheumatoid arthritis. The CDR3 runs from the conserved cysteine through the conserved F or W. Each record gives: V gene, CDR3 length, D gene, clone size, J gene, CDR3 protein, CDR3 DNA. A D gene is named only where the DNA matches it firmly. Rows may omit the clone size; those that give it use once, few, many or a size class.

v_call: TRBV5-6
cdr3_length: 15
d_call: .
clone_size: .
j_call: TRBJ2-7
cdr3_aa: CASSPRGVRLYEQYF
cdr3_nt: TGTGCCAGCAGCCCCAGGGGGGTCCGGCTCTACGAGCAGTACTTC

v_call: TRBV9
cdr3_length: 15
d_call: TRBD2
clone_size: .
j_call: TRBJ2-7
cdr3_aa: CASSPLGGGPYEQYF
cdr3_nt: TGTGCCAGCAGCCCACTTGGGGGGGGACCTTACGAGCAGTACTTC

v_call: TRBV30
cdr3_length: 14
d_call: .
clone_size: .
j_call: TRBJ2-1
cdr3_aa: CAWSPRGIYNEQFF
cdr3_nt: TGTGCCTGGAGTCCGCGGGGTATCTACAATGAGCAGTTCTTC

v_call: TRBV21-1
cdr3_length: 17
d_call: .
clone_size: .
j_call: TRBJ2-5
cdr3_aa: CASSIGPYRTFQETQYF
cdr3_nt: TGTGCCAGCAGCATAGGTCCCTACAGGACTTTCCAAGAGACCCAGTACTTC

v_call: TRBV2
cdr3_length: 14
d_call: .
clone_size: .
j_call: TRBJ1-2
cdr3_aa: CASSEDAGHYGYTF
cdr3_nt: TGTGCCAGCAGTGAAGATGCCGGGCATTATGGCTACACCTTC

v_call: TRBV14
cdr3_length: 13
d_call: .
clone_size: .
j_call: TRBJ2-2
cdr3_aa: CASSQGGSGELFF
cdr3_nt: TGTGCCAGCAGCCAAGGGGGGTCCGGGGAGCTGTTTTTT

v_call: TRBV6-1
cdr3_length: 14
d_call: .
clone_size: .
j_call: TRBJ1-5
cdr3_aa: CASSEEVQKQPQHF
cdr3_nt: TGTGCCAGCAGTGAAGAGGTGCAGAAACAGCCCCAGCATTTT

v_call: TRBV10-1
cdr3_length: 14
d_call: TRBD1
clone_size: medium-sized
j_call: TRBJ2-1
cdr3_aa: CASSESGQGDEQFF
cdr3_nt: TGCGCCAGCAGTGAGTCTGGACAGGGAGATGAGCAGTTCTTC

v_call: TRBV6-5
cdr3_length: 14
d_call: TRBD1
clone_size: .
j_call: TRBJ2-1
cdr3_aa: CASSTGTDYNEQFF
cdr3_nt: TGTGCCAGCAGTACCGGGACAGACTACAATGAGCAGTTCTTC

v_call: TRBV6-1
cdr3_length: 14
d_call: TRBD1
clone_size: few
j_call: TRBJ1-1
cdr3_aa: CASREGQGATEAFF
cdr3_nt: TGTGCCAGCAGAGAAGGACAGGGGGCAACTGAAGCTTTCTTT

v_call: TRBV7-8
cdr3_length: 15
d_call: TRBD2
clone_size: .
j_call: TRBJ2-7
cdr3_aa: CASSLYGGGAGEQYF
cdr3_nt: TGTGCCAGCAGCTTATATGGCGGGGGGGCCGGGGAGCAGTACTTC

v_call: TRBV28
cdr3_length: 13
d_call: TRBD2
clone_size: .
j_call: TRBJ2-5
cdr3_aa: CASSLGLAETQYF
cdr3_nt: TGTGCCAGCAGTTTGGGACTAGCGGAGACCCAGTACTTC

v_call: TRBV7-8
cdr3_length: 16
d_call: .
clone_size: .
j_call: TRBJ1-6
cdr3_aa: CASSSRGGLYNSPLHF
cdr3_nt: TGTGCCAGCAGCTCTCGGGGTGGACTCTATAATTCACCCCTCCACTTT

v_call: TRBV7-9
cdr3_length: 16
d_call: .
clone_size: .
j_call: TRBJ1-3
cdr3_aa: CASSLGSRASGNTIYF
cdr3_nt: TGTGCCAGCAGCTTAGGGTCGAGGGCCTCCGGAAACACCATATATTTT

v_call: TRBV30
cdr3_length: 14
d_call: TRBD2
clone_size: .
j_call: TRBJ2-1
cdr3_aa: CAWSYSGGADEQFF
cdr3_nt: TGTGCCTGGAGCTACAGCGGGGGGGCCGATGAGCAGTTCTTC

v_call: TRBV27
cdr3_length: 13
d_call: TRBD1
clone_size: .
j_call: TRBJ1-1
cdr3_aa: CASTGQGNTEAFF
cdr3_nt: TGTGCCAGCACAGGACAGGGGAACACTGAAGCTTTCTTT

v_call: TRBV27
cdr3_length: 14
d_call: .
clone_size: .
j_call: TRBJ2-1
cdr3_aa: CASRPVYSYNEQFF
cdr3_nt: TGTGCCAGCAGGCCGGTGTACTCCTACAATGAGCAGTTCTTC

v_call: TRBV19
cdr3_length: 14
d_call: TRBD1
clone_size: .
j_call: TRBJ2-1
cdr3_aa: CASSRDSLFNEQFF
cdr3_nt: TGTGCCAGTAGTAGGGACAGTTTGTTCAATGAGCAGTTCTTC

v_call: TRBV7-2
cdr3_length: 16
d_call: .
clone_size: .
j_call: TRBJ2-2
cdr3_aa: CASSSVGGPNTGELFF
cdr3_nt: TGTGCCAGCAGCTCGGTGGGGGGCCCGAACACCGGGGAGCTGTTTTTT

v_call: TRBV7-6
cdr3_length: 16
d_call: TRBD2
clone_size: .
j_call: TRBJ2-1
cdr3_aa: CASSLSSSGEYNEQFF
cdr3_nt: TGTGCCAGCAGCTTATCAAGTAGCGGGGAGTACAATGAGCAGTTCTTC

v_call: TRBV27
cdr3_length: 12
d_call: TRBD1
clone_size: few
j_call: TRBJ1-2
cdr3_aa: CASRQGAYGYTF
cdr3_nt: TGTGCCAGCCGACAGGGTGCCTATGGCTACACCTTC

v_call: TRBV27
cdr3_length: 16
d_call: .
clone_size: .
j_call: TRBJ2-1
cdr3_aa: CASSQSGDLSYNEQFF
cdr3_nt: TGTGCCAGCAGCCAGAGCGGTGACCTCTCCTACAATGAGCAGTTCTTC